Below, 21 T cell receptor beta chains from the same sample are listed, as sequenced in a study of blood T cells in healthy people across ages. Alongside a J-beta primer mix, a sample-barcoded 5' primer served in a second PCR lasting about 7 to 12 cycles. TCRdb analysed the 5' RACE reads with MiXCR anew, one entry per CDR3 protein. The sample yields about 1.6 million distinct CDR3 sequences, about 35% seen once. The sequenced material came from blood. These receptors all come from a woman aged 25 to 39 in good health.

This clonotype was seen more than once but under ten times. The genes are TRBV28 and TRBJ2-5, with TRBD1 matching over 10 bases. Germline CDR1 is MDHEN and CDR2 is SYDVKM. The ends lost 4 bases at V and 5 bases at J; junction bases unmatched: 7. There are 15 residues in the CDR3. The CDR3 DNA reads TGTGCCAGCAGTTCGACAGGGGGCAGGATGGAGACCCAGTACTTC. Its protein product is CASSSTGGRMETQYF.

This clonotype was recorded at least ten times. The V call is TRBV29-1, the J call TRBJ2-1; no firm D call. V was trimmed by 5 bases and J by 5 bases, leaving 7 bases between them. This CDR3 has 11 amino acids. In germline, CDR1 is SQVTM, CDR2 ANQGSEA. The CDR3 nucleotides read TGCAGCGTTAATTCGAACAATGAGCAGTTCTTC. Its protein product is CSVNSNNEQFF.

This clonotype was counted between two and nine times. The rearrangement joins TRBV9 to TRBJ2-3, with D tentatively TRBD2 (5 bases). The CDR3 sequence is 15 residues long. V shed 1 base and J shed 4 bases, with 13 bases lying between them. Germline CDR1 is SGDLS and CDR2 is YYNGEE. CDR3 DNA: TGTGCCAGCAGCGTACCAGCGGCTGGCCCAGATACGCAGTATTTT. Its protein product is CASSVPAAGPDTQYF.

V and J are TRBV20-1 and TRBJ2-3; TRBD2 might be the D (6 bases). The CDR3 has 13 residues. CDR1 DFQATT and CDR2 SNEGSKA come from the germline V gene (reference sequence). Between the trimmed V and J ends, which lost 8 bases and 8 bases, there was a span of 20 bases. CDR3 coding DNA: TGCAGTCCTAATGTGGCGGGGCCTCGTACGCAGTATTTT. Translation: CSPNVAGPRTQYF.

In the case of this clonotype: Being one base from a much bigger clone, this may be a read error. The chain combines TRBV29-1 with TRBJ2-5, with D tentatively TRBD2 (5 bases). Trimming shortened V by 7 bases and J by 2 bases, and 17 bases separated the two germline ends. CDR1 and CDR2 from the germline V gene are SQVTM and ANQGSEA. The CDR3 has 14 residues. The CDR3 DNA sequence: TGCAGCGCCGTGCTGGCTAGCCGGCAAGAGACCCAGTACTTC. Amino acid sequence: CSAVLASRQETQYF. Combining the CDR3 with reference TRBV29-1 and TRBJ2-5 gives the whole variable domain SAVISQKPSRDICQRGTSLTIQCQVDSQVTMMFWYRQQPGQSLTLIATANQGSEATYESGFVIDKFPISRPNLTFSTLTVSNMSPEDSSIYLCSAVLASRQETQYFGPGTRLLVL.

In its sample, this clonotype was seen a few times. The chain joins TRBV4-1 to TRBJ2-1, with D possibly matching TRBD2 (6 bases). Trimming took 4 bases from V and 8 from J, leaving 18 bases between them. The CDR3 totals 15 residues. Per germline, CDR1 MGHRA and CDR2 YSYEKL. CDR3 in amino acids: CASSPKGLPGDEQFF. The CDR3 DNA reads as TGCGCCAGCAGCCCCAAAGGGCTCCCGGGGGATGAGCAGTTCTTC.

This clonotype was seen a few times. The chain links TRBV20-1 to TRBJ2-3; 7 positions match TRBD2. CDR3 length: 14 residues. The V segment lost 5 bases and the J segment 3 bases; nucleotides outside the gene matches: 8. Looked up from germline, CDR1 is DFQATT and CDR2 is SNEGSKA (reference sequence). The CDR3 bases are TGCAGTGCTCGGTTTGGCGGGAGTACAGATACGCAGTATTTT. Protein: CSARFGGSTDTQYF.

The chain recombines TRBV7-3 with TRBJ1-2, with D possibly matching TRBD1 (5 bases). The V gene lost 0 bases and the J gene lost 8 bases, with 13 bases spanning the gap. CDR1 is SGHTA and CDR2 is FQGTGA in the germline V gene. The CDR3 has 14 residues. The CDR3 region is CASSLTSREDGYTF. The CDR3 DNA reads as TGTGCCAGCAGCTTAACGTCCAGGGAAGACGGCTACACCTTC.

Concerning this clonotype: Germline and junction disagree at one end, which may indicate a read error. The chain has TRBV6-1 and TRBJ2-4, with D perhaps matching TRBD2 (6 bases). The CDR3 has 14 amino acids. Germline CDR1 and CDR2: MNHNS and SASEGT. CDR3 protein: CACRERTLGGEQYF. In DNA form, the CDR3 reads TGTGCCTGCAGAGAACGCACCTTGGGGGGAGAGCAGTACTTC.

This clonotype was seen repeatedly, ten times or more. This rearrangement joins TRBV10-3 to TRBJ2-7; 7 nucleotides line up with TRBD1. V trimming: 6 bases; J trimming: 0 bases; junction bases outside the gene matches: 8. The germline V gene has CDR1 ENHRY and CDR2 SYGVKD. The CDR3 consists of 15 residues. In DNA, the CDR3 is TGTGCCATCAGAGGGGACAGATCGAGCTCCTACGAGCAGTACTTC. Encoded protein: CAIRGDRSSSYEQYF.

This clonotype was observed a handful of times. The chain combines TRBV30 with TRBJ2-1; D is possibly TRBD2 (5 bases). V lost 0 bases and J 1 base, leaving 7 bases between the germline ends. The CDR3 is made up of 14 amino acids. CDR1 GTSNPN and CDR2 SVGIG come from the germline V gene (reference sequence). This CDR3 is CAWSVGVSYNEQFF. DNA for the CDR3: TGTGCCTGGAGTGTCGGGGTATCCTACAATGAGCAGTTCTTC.

This chain uses TRBV27 with TRBJ2-1; D is undetermined. The CDR3 extends over 14 amino acids. The V end was cut by 1 base, the J end by 2 bases, with 6 bases between. Germline lookup yields CDR1 MNHEY and CDR2 SMNVEV (reference sequence). CDR3 nucleotide sequence: TGTGCCAGCAGTTTATACCCAGCCTACAATGAGCAGTTCTTC. Translating gives CASSLYPAYNEQFF.

The genes are TRBV28 and TRBJ2-5; tentative D call: TRBD2 (5 bases). The DNA end favors TRBJ2-7, so the J call may be wrong. Germline V gene sequence: CDR1 MDHEN, CDR2 SYDVKM. This CDR3 has 15 amino acids. CDR3 nucleotide sequence: TGTGCCAGCAGGGACCGCGCGAGAGCGGACTACGAGCAGTACTTC. This encodes CASRDRARADYEQYF.

This chain links TRBV7-9 with TRBJ2-3; D is uncertain. CDR1 is SEHNR and CDR2 is FQNEAQ in the germline V gene (reference sequence). Trimming removed 7 bases from V and 1 base from J, with 12 bases in between. The CDR3 loop spans 14 amino acids. The DNA for the CDR3 is TGTGCCAGCACCTTCCCCGGACGCACAGATACGCAGTATTTT. Translated, it gives CASTFPGRTDTQYF.

This clonotype turned up a few times. The CDR3 nucleotides are TGTGCCAGCAGCCCAAATTCAGGCGTCGAGACCCAGTACTTC. Protein product: CASSPNSGVETQYF. The chain links TRBV7-9 to TRBJ2-7; D not certain. The J call may be incorrect, as the DNA end agrees better with TRBJ2-5. The CDR3 extends over 14 amino acids. Germline CDR1 and CDR2: SEHNR and FQNEAQ (reference sequence).

This clonotype appeared many times. The genes are TRBV7-9 and TRBJ1-1; 9 bases line up with TRBD1. Germline assignment: CDR1 SEHNR and CDR2 FQNEAQ (reference sequence). The CDR3 runs 14 residues. The V gene end was trimmed by 1 base and the J gene end by 3 bases; junction bases not matched to a gene: 0. This CDR3 is CASSLGQGDTEAFF. The CDR3 DNA sequence: TGTGCCAGCAGCTTAGGACAGGGGGACACTGAAGCTTTCTTT.

In DNA, the CDR3 is TGCGCCAGCAGCTTCTCAACCGGCGGGGATTCACCCCTCCACTTT. Protein: CASSFSTGGDSPLHF. This chain joins TRBV5-1 and TRBJ1-6; D not resolved. This CDR3 contains 15 residues. Germline CDR1 is SGHRS and CDR2 is YFSETQ. V lost 2 bases and J lost 8, with 14 bases in between.

The rearrangement uses TRBV29-1 and TRBJ1-1; no clear D gene. This CDR3 region has 12 residues. Looked up from germline, CDR1 is SQVTM and CDR2 is ANQGSEA. V gave up 2 bases and J gave up 7 bases, with 11 bases separating them. The CDR3 DNA is TGCAGCGTTGAATTAGGGCCGGATGAAGCTTTCTTT. Amino acid sequence: CSVELGPDEAFF.

The chain recombines TRBV30 with TRBJ1-4; D unclear. Trimming removed 0 bases at V and 7 bases at J, with 12 bases between. The CDR3 consists of 14 residues. From germline, CDR1 is GTSNPN and CDR2 SVGIG (reference sequence). The CDR3 DNA follows: TGTGCCTGGAGTGTACCCCTAGGAGGTGAAAAACTGTTTTTT. Protein product: CAWSVPLGGEKLFF.

This clonotype was seen only a few times. CDR3 DNA: TGTGCCAGCAGAATCTCCGACAGGGAGAATGAAAAACTGTTTTTT. Translated: CASRISDRENEKLFF. This chain joins TRBV7-9 and TRBJ1-4; 7 bases line up with TRBD1. The CDR3 loop spans 15 amino acids. The germline V gene encodes CDR1 SEHNR and CDR2 FQNEAQ (reference sequence). Trimming took 6 bases from V and 5 from J; bases not matched to a gene: 9.

V usage is TRBV5-1 and J usage is TRBJ1-5; TRBD1 matches at 10 bases. The germline gives CDR1 SGHRS, CDR2 YFSETQ. V gave up 4 bases and J gave up 7 bases; unmatched junction bases: 11. The CDR3 is 16 residues long. The CDR3 protein is CASSPGTGEKGQPQHF. CDR3 sequence (DNA): TGCGCCAGCAGCCCAGGGACAGGGGAAAAGGGACAGCCCCAGCATTTT.